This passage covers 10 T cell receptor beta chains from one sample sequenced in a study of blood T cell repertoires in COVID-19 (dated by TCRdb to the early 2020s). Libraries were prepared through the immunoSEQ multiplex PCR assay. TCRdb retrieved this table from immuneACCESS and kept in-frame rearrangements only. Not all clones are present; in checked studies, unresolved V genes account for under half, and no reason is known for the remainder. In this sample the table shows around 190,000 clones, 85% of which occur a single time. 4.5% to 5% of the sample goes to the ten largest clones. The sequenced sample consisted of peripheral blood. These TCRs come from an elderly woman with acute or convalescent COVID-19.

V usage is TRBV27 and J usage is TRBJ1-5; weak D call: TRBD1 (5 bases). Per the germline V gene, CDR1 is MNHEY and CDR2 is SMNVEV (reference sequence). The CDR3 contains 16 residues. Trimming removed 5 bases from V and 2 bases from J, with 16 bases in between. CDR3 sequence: CASSRGEGRGNQPQHF. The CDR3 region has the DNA TGTGCCAGCAGTCGGGGGGAGGGTAGGGGCAATCAGCCCCAGCATTTT.

The CDR3 nucleotides read TGTGCCAGCAGTGATGGGACTAATTCGGGGAATGAGCAGTTCTTC. This gives the protein CASSDGTNSGNEQFF. The chain links TRBV25-1 to TRBJ2-1, with TRBD2 matching 7 bases. Germline V gene lookup returns CDR1 MGHDK and CDR2 SYGVNS. The CDR3 is 15 residues long. V dropped 3 bases and J dropped 7; count of bases not matched to a gene: 9.

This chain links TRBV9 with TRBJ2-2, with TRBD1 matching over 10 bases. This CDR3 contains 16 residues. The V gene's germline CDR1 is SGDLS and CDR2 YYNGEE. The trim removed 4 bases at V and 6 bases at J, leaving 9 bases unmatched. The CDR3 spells CASSRRGQGPAGELFF. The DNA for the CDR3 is TGTGCCAGCAGCCGTAGGGGACAGGGGCCGGCCGGGGAGCTGTTTTTT. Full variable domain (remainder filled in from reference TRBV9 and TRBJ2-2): DSGVTQTPKHLITATGQRVTLRCSPRSGDLSVYWYQQSLDQGLQFLIQYYNGEERAKGNILERFSAQQFPDLHSELNLSSLELGDSALYFCASSRRGQGPAGELFFGEGSRLTVL.

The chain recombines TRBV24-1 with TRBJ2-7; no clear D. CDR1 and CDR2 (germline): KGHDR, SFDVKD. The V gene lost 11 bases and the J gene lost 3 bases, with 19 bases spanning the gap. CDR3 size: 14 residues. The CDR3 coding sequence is TGTGCCAACCCCCCCGATTCGCGTCGCTACGAGCAGTACTTC. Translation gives CANPPDSRRYEQYF.

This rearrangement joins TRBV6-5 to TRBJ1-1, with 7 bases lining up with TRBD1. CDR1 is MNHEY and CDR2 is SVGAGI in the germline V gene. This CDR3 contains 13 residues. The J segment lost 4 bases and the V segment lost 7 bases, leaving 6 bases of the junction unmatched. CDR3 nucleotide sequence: TGTGCCAGCAATATTCAGGGGGGCACTGAAGCTTTCTTT. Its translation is CASNIQGGTEAFF.

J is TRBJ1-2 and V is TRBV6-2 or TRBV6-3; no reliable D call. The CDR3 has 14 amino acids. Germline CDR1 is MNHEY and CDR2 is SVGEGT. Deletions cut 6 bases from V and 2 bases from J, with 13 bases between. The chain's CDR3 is CASSRGSGNYGYTF. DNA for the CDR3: TGTGCCAGCAGCCGCGGGTCGGGGAACTATGGCTACACCTTC.

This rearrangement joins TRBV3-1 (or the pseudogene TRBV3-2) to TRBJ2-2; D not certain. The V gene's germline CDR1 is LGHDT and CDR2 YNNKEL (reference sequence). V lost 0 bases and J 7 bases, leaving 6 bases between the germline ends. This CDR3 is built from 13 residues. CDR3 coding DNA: TGTGCCAGCAGCCAAGATCCCCTCGGGGAGCTGTTTTTT. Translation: CASSQDPLGELFF.

The CDR3, as DNA: TGTGCCAGCAGTTCTTTCGGGAGGTATGGCTACACCTTC. Translated, it gives CASSSFGRYGYTF. The chain employs TRBV12-3 or TRBV12-4 and TRBJ1-2; D is undetermined. V was trimmed by 4 bases and J by 5 bases, leaving 11 bases between them. CDR3 length: 13 residues.

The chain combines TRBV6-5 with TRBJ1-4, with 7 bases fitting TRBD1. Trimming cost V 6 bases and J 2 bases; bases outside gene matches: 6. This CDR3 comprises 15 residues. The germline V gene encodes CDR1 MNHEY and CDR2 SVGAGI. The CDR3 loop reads CASRRQGLTNEKLFF. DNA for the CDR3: TGTGCCAGCAGGAGACAGGGCTTGACTAATGAAAAACTGTTTTTT.

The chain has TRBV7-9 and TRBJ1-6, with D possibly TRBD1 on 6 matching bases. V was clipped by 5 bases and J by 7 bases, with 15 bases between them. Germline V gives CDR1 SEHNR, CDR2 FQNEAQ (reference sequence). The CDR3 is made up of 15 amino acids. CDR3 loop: CASSLDRWRNSPLHF. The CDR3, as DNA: TGTGCCAGCAGCCTCGACAGGTGGAGAAATTCACCCCTCCACTTT.